This T cell receptor (beta chain) was sequenced during a study of spatial heterogeneity in lung cancer. At the level of the study: The donors were 72 patients with non-small cell lung cancer that was early-stage and untreated. Sequences of the beta chain were consistently detected in greater numbers than alpha-chain sequences. PBMC samples from follow-up, where available, were sequenced a median of around two years after resection.

Deletions cut 4 bases from V and 9 bases from J, with 16 bases between. The CDR3 is 14 residues long. Germline lookup yields CDR1 MNHEY and CDR2 SVGEGT. Described time point: blood at routine non-recurrence follow-up after resection. Unsorted whole RNA of tumor, nontumor lung or frozen PBMC was sequenced. MiXCR, run by TCRdb on the 5' RACE reads, gives a single entry per CDR3 protein. This sample has around 100,000 distinct CDR3 sequences, with more than 10% found just once. The source is a female donor with early-stage non-small cell lung cancer. V and J are TRBV6-2 or TRBV6-3 and TRBJ2-1, with D unclear. The sequencing here drew on PBMCs, taken at follow-up. The CDR3 reads CASSSAYIVIEQFF. The CDR3 DNA sequence: TGTGCCAGCAGTTCCGCGTACATAGTCATTGAGCAGTTCTTC.